This T cell receptor beta chain was recorded in a study of monozygotic twins with inflammatory bowel disease. For each CDR3 protein, TCRdb gives one entry from its re-call of the 5' RACE reads, without DNA. The table for this sample gives about 300,000 distinct CDR3 sequences. Germline CDR1 reads SGHTA; CDR2 reads FQGNSA. There are 15 residues in the CDR3. The TCR comes from a human donor with ulcerative colitis or Crohn's disease, or a healthy co-twin of an affected twin (not recorded which). The rearrangement uses TRBV7-2 and TRBJ2-2; TCRdb's assignment of TRBD2 cannot be checked, as there is no DNA. The sample was blood. The chain's CDR3 is CASSSMAGGTGELFF.